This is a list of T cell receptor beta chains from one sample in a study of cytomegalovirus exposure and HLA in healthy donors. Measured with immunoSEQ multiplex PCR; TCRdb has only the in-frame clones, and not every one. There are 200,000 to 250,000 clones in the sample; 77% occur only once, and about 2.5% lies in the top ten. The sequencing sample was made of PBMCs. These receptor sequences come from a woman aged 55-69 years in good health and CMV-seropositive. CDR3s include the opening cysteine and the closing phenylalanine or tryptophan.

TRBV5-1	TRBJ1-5	CASSLVPGNNQPQHF
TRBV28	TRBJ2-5	CASSLELAGDQETQYF
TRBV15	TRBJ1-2	CATSSEQGRAAGYTF
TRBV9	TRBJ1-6	CASSPHRDRVSPLHF
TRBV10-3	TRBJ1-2	CAITRGASYGYTF
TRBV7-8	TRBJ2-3	CASSLARGSGGSDTQYF
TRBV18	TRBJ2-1	CASSPNSGSNNEQFF
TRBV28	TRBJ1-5	CASSLQGYQPQHF
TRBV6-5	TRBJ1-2	CASSAYTGGEDGYTF
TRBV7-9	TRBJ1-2	CASSPDRAPYGYTF
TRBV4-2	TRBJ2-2	CASSQGPGTGMAGELFF
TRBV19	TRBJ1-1	CASSIGPGARRTEAFF
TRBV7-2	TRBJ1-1	CASSLEPGNTEAFF
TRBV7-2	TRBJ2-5	CASSTPGLAEYF
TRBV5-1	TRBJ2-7	CASSTRTSGSREQYF
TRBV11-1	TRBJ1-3	CASSQDRTGNTIYF
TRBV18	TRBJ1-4	CASSPPRGGHEKLFF
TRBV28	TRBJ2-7	CASSFSGTAYEQYF
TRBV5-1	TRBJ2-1	CASSLPAGGGNEQFF
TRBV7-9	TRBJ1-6	CASSLAPGSPLHF
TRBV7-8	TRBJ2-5	CASSYRRRVPTETQYF
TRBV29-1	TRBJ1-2	CSVEQAGGYTF
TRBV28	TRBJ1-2	CASSRLGIRGYGGYTF
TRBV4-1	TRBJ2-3	CASSQPRRGQAPNF
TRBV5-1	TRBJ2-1	CASSALLAGGPSYNEQFF
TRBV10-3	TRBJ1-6	CAISEQVGSYNSPLHF
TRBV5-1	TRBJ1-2	CASSLAVEGYGYTF
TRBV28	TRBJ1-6	CASRKSIYNSPLHF
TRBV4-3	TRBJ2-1	CASSQEGQSSYNEQFF
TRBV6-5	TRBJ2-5	CASSPGLAGVETQYF
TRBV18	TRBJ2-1	CASSPRTGNYNEQFF
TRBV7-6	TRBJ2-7	CASSPDTSNSYEQYF
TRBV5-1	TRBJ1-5	CASMVGPQSNQPQHF
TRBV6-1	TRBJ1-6	CASSDTTGSNSPLHF
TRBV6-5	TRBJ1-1	CASRGPSTEAFF
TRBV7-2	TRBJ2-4	CASSLDRFAKNIQYF
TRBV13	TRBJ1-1	CASSLRRQNTEAFF
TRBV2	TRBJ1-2	CASSERTANYGYTF
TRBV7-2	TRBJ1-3	CASSLVSGTGNTIYF
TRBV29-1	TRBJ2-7	CSVTGVWYEQYF
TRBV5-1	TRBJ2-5	CASSSGLAGGGETQYF
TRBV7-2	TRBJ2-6	CASSRGQGGSGANVLTF
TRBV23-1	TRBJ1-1	CASSQSGQGIRLDTEAFF
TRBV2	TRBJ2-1	CAIEESSYNEQFF